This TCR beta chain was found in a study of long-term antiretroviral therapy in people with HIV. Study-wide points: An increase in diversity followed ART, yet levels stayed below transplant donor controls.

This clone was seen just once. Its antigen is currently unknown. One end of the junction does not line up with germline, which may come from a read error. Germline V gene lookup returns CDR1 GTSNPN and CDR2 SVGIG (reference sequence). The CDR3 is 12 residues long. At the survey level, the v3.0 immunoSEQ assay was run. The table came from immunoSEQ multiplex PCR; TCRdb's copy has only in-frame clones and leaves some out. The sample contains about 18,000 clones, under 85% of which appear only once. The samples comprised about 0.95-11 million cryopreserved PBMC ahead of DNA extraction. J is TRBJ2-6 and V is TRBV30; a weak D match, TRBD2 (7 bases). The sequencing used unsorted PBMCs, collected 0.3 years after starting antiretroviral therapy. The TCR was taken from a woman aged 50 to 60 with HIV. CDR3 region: CAWRGGVNVLTF. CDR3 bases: TGTGCCTGGAGAGGGGGGGTCAACGTCCTGACTTTC.